The sequence of this T cell receptor (beta chain) was determined in a study of Graves' ophthalmopathy and Graves' hyperthyroidism. About the research overall: If no ophthalmopathy appeared within 18 months of follow-up, hyperthyroidism was termed stable.

Amplification of TCR beta CDR3 regions used RNA transcripts. The library came from an HTBI-primed first-round RT-PCR and a second-round multiplex PCR. TCRdb re-analysed the multiplex PCR reads in MiXCR, keeping a single row per CDR3 protein. The sample consists of around 1,000,000 distinct CDR3 sequences, 36% of them appearing once. This CDR3 region has 15 residues. Germline V gene data show CDR1 as SGDLS and CDR2 as YYNGEE. The V end was cut by 4 bases, the J end by 0 bases, with 13 bases between. The authors enrolled newly diagnosed hyperthyroidism patients aged 18 to 65 with under 2 months' duration.

The material sequenced was peripheral blood or thyroid tissue (not recorded which). The chain combines TRBV9 with TRBJ1-2; perhaps TRBD1 as D (5 bases). The clonotype originates from an adult man with Graves' hyperthyroidism. Here the CDR3 reads CASSSAGGANYGYTF. The CDR3 coding sequence is TGTGCCAGCAGCTCGGCGGGGGGAGCTAACTATGGCTACACCTTC.